The present T cell receptor (beta chain) was sequenced within a study of OX40 agonist ivuxolimab in advanced cancers. To note about this clone: The antigen remains undetermined.

From germline, CDR1 is MDHEN and CDR2 SYDVKM. V dropped 6 bases and J dropped 9; count of bases not matched to a gene: 14. This CDR3 is 15 amino acids long. Study-wide points: CD8+ T cells (on average) carried more expanded clones than CD4+ T cells. Certain nonresponding patients likewise had low normalized T-cell clonal expansion.

Measured with immunoSEQ multiplex PCR; TCRdb has only the in-frame clones, and not every one. The sample includes around 20,000 clones, roughly nine tenths of them seen just once. The origin of this receptor is an adult with an advanced solid tumor such as melanoma, head and neck, liver or kidney cancer. This chain links TRBV28 with TRBJ2-1; the match to TRBD2 covers 7 bases. The material sequenced was CD4+ or CD8+ T cells sorted from blood, taken in a trial of the OX40 agonist ivuxolimab. CDR3 protein: CASRKGLGSHSEQFF. The CDR3 nucleotides are TGTGCCAGCAGGAAAGGACTAGGTTCCCACAGTGAGCAGTTCTTC.